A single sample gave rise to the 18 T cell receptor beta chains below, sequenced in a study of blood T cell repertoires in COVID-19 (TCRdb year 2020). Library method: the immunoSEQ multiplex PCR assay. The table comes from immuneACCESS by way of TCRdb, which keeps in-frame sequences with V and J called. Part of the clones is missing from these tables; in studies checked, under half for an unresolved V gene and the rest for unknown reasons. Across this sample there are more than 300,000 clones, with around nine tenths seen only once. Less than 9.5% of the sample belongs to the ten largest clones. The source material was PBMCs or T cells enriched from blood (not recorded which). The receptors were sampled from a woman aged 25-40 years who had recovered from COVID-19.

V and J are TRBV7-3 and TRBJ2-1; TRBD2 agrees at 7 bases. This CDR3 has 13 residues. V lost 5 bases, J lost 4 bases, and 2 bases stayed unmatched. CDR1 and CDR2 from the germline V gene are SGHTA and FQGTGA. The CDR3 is CASSNGRYNEQFF. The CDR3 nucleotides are TGTGCCAGCAGCAACGGGAGGTACAATGAGCAGTTCTTC.

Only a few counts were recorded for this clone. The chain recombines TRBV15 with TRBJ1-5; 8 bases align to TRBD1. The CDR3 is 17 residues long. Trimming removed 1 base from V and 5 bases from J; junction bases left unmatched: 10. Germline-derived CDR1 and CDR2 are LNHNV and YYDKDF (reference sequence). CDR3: CATSRAPGQGGDQPQHF. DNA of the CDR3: TGTGCCACCAGCAGAGCGCCTGGACAGGGTGGGGATCAGCCCCAGCATTTT.

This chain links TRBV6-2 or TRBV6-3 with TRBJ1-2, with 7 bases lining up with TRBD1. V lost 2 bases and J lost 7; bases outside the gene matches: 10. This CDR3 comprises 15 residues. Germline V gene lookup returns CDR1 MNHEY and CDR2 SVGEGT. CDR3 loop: CASSYRLKGAFGYTF. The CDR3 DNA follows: TGTGCCAGCAGTTACCGACTTAAGGGGGCTTTTGGCTACACCTTC.

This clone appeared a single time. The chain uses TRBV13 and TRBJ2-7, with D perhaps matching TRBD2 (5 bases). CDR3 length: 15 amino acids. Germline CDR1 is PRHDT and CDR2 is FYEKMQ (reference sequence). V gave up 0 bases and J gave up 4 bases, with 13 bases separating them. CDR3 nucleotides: TGTGCCAGCAGCTTAGGGACGGGGATAAAATACGAGCAGTACTTC. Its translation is CASSLGTGIKYEQYF.

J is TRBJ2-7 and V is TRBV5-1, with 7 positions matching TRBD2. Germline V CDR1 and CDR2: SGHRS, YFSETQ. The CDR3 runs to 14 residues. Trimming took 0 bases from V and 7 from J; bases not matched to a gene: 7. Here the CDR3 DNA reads TGCGCCAGCAGCTTGGATGCGGGAGTGGGGGAGCAGTACTTC. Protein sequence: CASSLDAGVGEQYF.

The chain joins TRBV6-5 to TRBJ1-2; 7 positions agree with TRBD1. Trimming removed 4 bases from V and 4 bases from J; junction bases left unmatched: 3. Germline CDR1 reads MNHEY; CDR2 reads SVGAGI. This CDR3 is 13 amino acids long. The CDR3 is CASSWAGGYGYTF. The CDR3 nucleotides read TGTGCCAGCAGTTGGGCAGGGGGCTATGGCTACACCTTC.

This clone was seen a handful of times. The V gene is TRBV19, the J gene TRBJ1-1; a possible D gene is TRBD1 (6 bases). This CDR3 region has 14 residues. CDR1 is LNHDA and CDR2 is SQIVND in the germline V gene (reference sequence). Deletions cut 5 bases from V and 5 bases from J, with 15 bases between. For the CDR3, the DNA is TGTGCCAGTAGTGACACAGGGTGGTCGACTGAAGCTTTCTTT. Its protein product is CASSDTGWSTEAFF.

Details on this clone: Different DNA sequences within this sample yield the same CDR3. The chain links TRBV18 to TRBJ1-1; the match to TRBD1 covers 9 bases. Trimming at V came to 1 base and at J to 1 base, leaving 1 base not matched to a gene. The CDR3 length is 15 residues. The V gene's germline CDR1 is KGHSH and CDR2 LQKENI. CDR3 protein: CASSPRQGGNTEAFF. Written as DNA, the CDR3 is TGTGCCAGCTCACCACGACAGGGGGGGAACACTGAAGCTTTCTTT.

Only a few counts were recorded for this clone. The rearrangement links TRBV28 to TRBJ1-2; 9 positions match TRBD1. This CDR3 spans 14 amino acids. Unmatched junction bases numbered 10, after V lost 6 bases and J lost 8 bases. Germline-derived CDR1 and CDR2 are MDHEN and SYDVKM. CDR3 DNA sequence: TGTGCCAGCAGCCGCCCCAACAGGGGGCGAGGCTACACCTTC. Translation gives CASSRPNRGRGYTF.

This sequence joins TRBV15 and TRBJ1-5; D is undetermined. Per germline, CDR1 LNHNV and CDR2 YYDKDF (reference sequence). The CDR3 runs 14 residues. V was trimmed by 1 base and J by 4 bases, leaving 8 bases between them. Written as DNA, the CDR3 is TGTGCCACCAGCAGAGGAGGAGGTAATCAGCCCCAGCATTTT. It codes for CATSRGGGNQPQHF.

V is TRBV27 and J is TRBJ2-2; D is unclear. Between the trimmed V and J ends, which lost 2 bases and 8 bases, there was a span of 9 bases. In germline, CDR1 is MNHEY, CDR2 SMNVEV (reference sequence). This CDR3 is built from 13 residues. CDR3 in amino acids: CASSLNWFGELFF. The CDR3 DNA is TGTGCCAGCAGTTTAAACTGGTTTGGGGAGCTGTTTTTT.

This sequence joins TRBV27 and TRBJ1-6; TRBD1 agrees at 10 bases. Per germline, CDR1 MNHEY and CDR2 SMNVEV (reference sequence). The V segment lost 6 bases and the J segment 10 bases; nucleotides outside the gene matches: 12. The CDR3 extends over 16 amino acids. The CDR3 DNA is TGTGCCAGCAGGTGGACAGGGGGTTCCCCAGGGTCACCCCTCCACTTT. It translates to CASRWTGGSPGSPLHF.

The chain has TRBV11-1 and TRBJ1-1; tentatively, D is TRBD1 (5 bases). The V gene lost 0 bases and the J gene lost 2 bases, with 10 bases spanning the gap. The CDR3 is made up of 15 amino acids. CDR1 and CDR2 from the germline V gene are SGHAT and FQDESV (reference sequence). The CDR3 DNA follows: TGTGCCAGCAGCTTAGCAGCAGGGAAAAACACTGAAGCTTTCTTT. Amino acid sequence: CASSLAAGKNTEAFF.

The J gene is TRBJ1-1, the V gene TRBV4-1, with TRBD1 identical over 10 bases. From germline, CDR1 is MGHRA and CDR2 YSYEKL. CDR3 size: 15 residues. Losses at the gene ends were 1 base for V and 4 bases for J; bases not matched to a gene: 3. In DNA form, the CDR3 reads TGCGCCAGCAGCCAAGGACGGGACAGGGGCACTGAAGCTTTCTTT. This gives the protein CASSQGRDRGTEAFF.

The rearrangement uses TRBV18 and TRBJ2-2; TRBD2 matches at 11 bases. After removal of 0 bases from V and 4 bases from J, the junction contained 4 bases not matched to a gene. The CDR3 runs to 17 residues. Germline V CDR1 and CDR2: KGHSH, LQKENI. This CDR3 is CASSPPLAGGGTGELFF. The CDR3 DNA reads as TGTGCCAGCTCACCACCTCTAGCGGGAGGAGGCACCGGGGAGCTGTTTTTT.

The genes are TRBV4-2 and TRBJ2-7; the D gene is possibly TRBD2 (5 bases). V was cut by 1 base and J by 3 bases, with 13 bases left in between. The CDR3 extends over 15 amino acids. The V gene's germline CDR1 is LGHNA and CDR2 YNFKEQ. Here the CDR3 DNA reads TGTGCCAGCAGCCAAGTTAGAGGGCCAGGCTACGAGCAGTACTTC. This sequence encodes CASSQVRGPGYEQYF.

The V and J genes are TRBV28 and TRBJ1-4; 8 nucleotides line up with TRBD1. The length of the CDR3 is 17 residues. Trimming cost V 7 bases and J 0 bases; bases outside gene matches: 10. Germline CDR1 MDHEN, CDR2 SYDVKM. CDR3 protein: CASTMRTGLTTNEKLFF. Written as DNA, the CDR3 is TGTGCCAGCACCATGAGGACAGGGTTGACAACTAATGAAAAACTGTTTTTT.

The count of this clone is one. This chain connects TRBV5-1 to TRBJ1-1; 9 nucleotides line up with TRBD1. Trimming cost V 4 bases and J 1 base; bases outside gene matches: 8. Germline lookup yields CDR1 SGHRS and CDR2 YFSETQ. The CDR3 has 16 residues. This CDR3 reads CASSRRDREGNTEAFF. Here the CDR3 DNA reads TGCGCCAGCAGCCGCCGGGACAGGGAGGGGAACACTGAAGCTTTCTTT.